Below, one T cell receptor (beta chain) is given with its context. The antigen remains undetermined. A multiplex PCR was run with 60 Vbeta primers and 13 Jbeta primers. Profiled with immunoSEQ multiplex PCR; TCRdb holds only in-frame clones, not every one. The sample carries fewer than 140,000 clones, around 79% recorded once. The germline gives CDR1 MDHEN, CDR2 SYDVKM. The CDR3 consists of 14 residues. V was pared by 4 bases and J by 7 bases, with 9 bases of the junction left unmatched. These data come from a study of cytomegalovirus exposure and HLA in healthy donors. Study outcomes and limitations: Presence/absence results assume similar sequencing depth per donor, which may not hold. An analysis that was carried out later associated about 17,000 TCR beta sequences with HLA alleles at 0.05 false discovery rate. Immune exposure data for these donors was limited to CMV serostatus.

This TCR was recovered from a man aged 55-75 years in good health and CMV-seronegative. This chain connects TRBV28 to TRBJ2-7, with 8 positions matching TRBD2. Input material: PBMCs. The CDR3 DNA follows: TGTGCCAGCAGTTCCTCGGGGACTAGAGGGGAGCAGTACGTC. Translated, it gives CASSSSGTRGEQYV.